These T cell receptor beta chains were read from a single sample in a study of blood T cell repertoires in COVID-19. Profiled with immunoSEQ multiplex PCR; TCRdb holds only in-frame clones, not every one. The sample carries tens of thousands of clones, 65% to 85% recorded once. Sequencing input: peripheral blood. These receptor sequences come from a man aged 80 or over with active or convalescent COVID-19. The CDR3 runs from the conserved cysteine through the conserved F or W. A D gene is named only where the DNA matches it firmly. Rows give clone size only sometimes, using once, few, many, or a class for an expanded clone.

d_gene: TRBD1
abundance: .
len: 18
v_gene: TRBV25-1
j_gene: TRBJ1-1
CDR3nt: TGTGCCAGCAGTGGCGACTCCAGGGGGCTAGTTTTGAACACTGAAGCTTTCTTT
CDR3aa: CASSGDSRGLVLNTEAFF

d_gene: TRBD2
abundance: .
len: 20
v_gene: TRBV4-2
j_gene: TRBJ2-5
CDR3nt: TGTGCCAGCAGCCAAGATCTCCAACCGGGACTAGCGGGAGTGGCGGAGACCCAGTACTTC
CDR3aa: CASSQDLQPGLAGVAETQYF

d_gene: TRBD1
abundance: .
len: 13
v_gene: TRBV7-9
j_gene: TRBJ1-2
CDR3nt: TGTGCCAGCAGCCTACAGGGGGTAGATGGCTACACCTTC
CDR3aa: CASSLQGVDGYTF

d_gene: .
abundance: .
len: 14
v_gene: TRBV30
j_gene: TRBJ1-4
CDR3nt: TGTGCCTGTACACAAGGGAGTTCTAATGAAAAACTGTTTTTT
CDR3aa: CACTQGSSNEKLFF

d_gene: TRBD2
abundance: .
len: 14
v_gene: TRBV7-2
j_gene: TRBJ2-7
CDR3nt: TGTGCCAGCAGCCCCGCCGGGACTACCTCGAAGCAGTACTTC
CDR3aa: CASSPAGTTSKQYF

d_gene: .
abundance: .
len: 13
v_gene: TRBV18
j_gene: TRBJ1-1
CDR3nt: TGTGCCAGCTCACCTAACAGGGACACTGAAGCTTTCTTT
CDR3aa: CASSPNRDTEAFF

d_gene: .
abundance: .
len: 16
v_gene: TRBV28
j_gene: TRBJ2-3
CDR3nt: TGTGCCAGCAGTTTATCTATAGCGGATACAGATACTCTAGGGTATTTT
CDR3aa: CASSLSIADTDTLGYF

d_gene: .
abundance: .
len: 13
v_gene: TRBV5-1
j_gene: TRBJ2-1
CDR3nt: TGCGCCAGCAGCTTGGCCTCGAGGAATGAGCAGTTCTTC
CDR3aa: CASSLASRNEQFF

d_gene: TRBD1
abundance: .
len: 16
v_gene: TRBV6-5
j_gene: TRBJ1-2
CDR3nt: TGTGCCAGCAGTTACTGGTCACAGGGGGCAGCCTATGGCTACACCTTC
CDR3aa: CASSYWSQGAAYGYTF

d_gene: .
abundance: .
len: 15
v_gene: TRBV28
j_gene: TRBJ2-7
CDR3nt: TGTGCCAGCAGTTTGGGAGGACGGCGAACCTACGAGCAGTACTTC
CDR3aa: CASSLGGRRTYEQYF

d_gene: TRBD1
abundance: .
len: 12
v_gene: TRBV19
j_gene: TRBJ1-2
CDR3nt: TGTGCCAGTAGTATAGGACAGGGCGGCTACACCTTC
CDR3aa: CASSIGQGGYTF

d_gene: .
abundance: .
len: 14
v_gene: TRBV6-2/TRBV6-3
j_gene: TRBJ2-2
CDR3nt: TGTGCCAGCAGTTTTGCGGGGGCCCCCGGGGAGCTGTTTTTT
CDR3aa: CASSFAGAPGELFF

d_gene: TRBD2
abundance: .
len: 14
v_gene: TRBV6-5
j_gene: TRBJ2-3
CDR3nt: TGTGCCAGCAGCGGACTAGTATCCACAGATACGCAGTATTTT
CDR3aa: CASSGLVSTDTQYF

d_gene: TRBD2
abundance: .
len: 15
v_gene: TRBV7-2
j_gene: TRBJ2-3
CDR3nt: TGTGCCAGCAGCTTATTTGGGGGGGGGACAGATACGCAGTATTTT
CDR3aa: CASSLFGGGTDTQYF

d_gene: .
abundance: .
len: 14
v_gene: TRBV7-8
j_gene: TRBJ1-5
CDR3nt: TGTGCCAGCAGCGCAATAGTTAGCAATCAGCCCCAGCATTTT
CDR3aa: CASSAIVSNQPQHF

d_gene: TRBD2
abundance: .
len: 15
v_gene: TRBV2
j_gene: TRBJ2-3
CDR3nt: TGTGCCAGCAGTGGACTAGCGGGGCCGAGGGGTACGCAGTATTTT
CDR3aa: CASSGLAGPRGTQYF

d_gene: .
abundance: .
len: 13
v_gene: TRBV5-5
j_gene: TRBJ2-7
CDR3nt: TGTGCCAGCAGTCAGAGGGTGTTATACGAGCAGTACTTC
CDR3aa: CASSQRVLYEQYF

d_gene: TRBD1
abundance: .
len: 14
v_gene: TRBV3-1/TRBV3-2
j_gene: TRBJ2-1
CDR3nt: TGTGCCAGCAGCCCCCGGGGACAGAACAATGAGCAGTTCTTC
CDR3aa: CASSPRGQNNEQFF

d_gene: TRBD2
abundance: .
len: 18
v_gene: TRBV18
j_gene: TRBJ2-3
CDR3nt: TGTGCCAGCTCTCGGGACAGATCTAGCGGGATCAGCACAGATACGCAGTATTTT
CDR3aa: CASSRDRSSGISTDTQYF

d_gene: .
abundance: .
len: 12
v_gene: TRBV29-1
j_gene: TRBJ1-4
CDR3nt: TGCAGCGTTGACCCCGGGAATGAAAAACTGTTTTTT
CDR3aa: CSVDPGNEKLFF

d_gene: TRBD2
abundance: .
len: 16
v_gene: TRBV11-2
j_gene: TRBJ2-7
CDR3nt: TGTGCCAGCAGCCCGATTTGGGGGGGAGGGCCCTACGAGCAGTACTTC
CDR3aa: CASSPIWGGGPYEQYF

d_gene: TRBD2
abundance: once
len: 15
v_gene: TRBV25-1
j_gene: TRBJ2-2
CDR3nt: TGTGCCAGCAGTGATTCTAGCGGTTTCACCGGGGAGCTGTTTTTT
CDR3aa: CASSDSSGFTGELFF